A single sample is the source of the 17 T cell receptor beta chains below, sequenced in a study of shared clonotypes between healthy human individuals. Only in-frame clones appear in the TCRdb table, and some are missing; sequencing was by immunoSEQ multiplex PCR. The data show around 1.5 million clones, with 95% to 99% seen just once and roughly 0.45% held by the top ten. The sequenced sample was naive CD4+ T cells sorted from blood. Subset of the sample: CD45RA+ positively selected. The receptors were gathered from a man aged 25-45 years in good health.

V usage is TRBV18 and J usage is TRBJ2-4; 8 bases are a match to TRBD2. The CDR3 runs 17 residues. Germline CDR1 is KGHSH and CDR2 is LQKENI. Unmatched junction bases numbered 10, after V lost 3 bases and J lost 3 bases. The CDR3 spells CASSPPGREVNKNIQYF. The CDR3 DNA sequence: TGTGCCAGCTCACCCCCAGGGCGGGAGGTCAACAAAAACATTCAGTACTTC. The whole variable domain, filled in from reference TRBV18 and TRBJ2-4, reads NAGVMQNPRHLVRRRGQEARLRCSPMKGHSHVYWYRQLPEEGLKFMVYLQKENIIDESGMPKERFSAEFPKEGPSILRIQQVVRGDSAAYFCASSPPGREVNKNIQYFGAGTRLSVL.

The CDR3 protein is CASSYRGWSADTQYF. CDR3 nucleotides: TGTGCCAGCAGCTACAGGGGGTGGAGTGCAGATACGCAGTATTTT. The gene calls are TRBV7-9 and TRBJ2-3; TRBD1 matches 8 bases. V dropped 4 bases and J dropped 4; count of bases not matched to a gene: 7. CDR1 is SEHNR and CDR2 is FQNEAQ in the germline V gene (reference sequence). The length of the CDR3 is 15 residues. Looking up the rest from reference TRBV7-9 and TRBJ2-3 gives the full variable domain: DTGVSQNPRHKITKRGQNVTFRCDPISEHNRLYWYRQTLGQGPEFLTYFQNEAQLEKSRLLSDRFSAERPKGSFSTLEIQRTEQGDSAMYLCASSYRGWSADTQYFGPGTRLTVL.

The chain recombines TRBV2 with TRBJ1-2; D uncertain. The CDR3 length is 14 residues. V dropped 5 bases and J dropped 4 bases, with 14 bases sitting between them. The germline V gene encodes CDR1 SNHLY and CDR2 FYNNEI. The CDR3: CASSLQKTGYGYTF. The CDR3 DNA follows: TGTGCCAGCAGTCTTCAAAAAACGGGCTATGGCTACACCTTC. The full variable domain, completed using reference TRBV2 and TRBJ1-2, is EPEVTQTPSHQVTQMGQEVILRCVPISNHLYFYWYRQILGQKVEFLVSFYNNEISEKSEIFDDQFSVERPDGSNFTLKIRSTKLEDSAMYFCASSLQKTGYGYTFGSGTRLTVV.

The chain combines TRBV29-1 with TRBJ2-1, with D tentatively TRBD2 (5 bases). V lost 6 bases to trimming and J lost 0 bases, with 9 bases between them. Germline V CDR1 and CDR2: SQVTM, ANQGSEA. The CDR3 has 13 residues. CDR3 amino acids: CSVGLNSYNEQFF. CDR3 in DNA: TGCAGCGTCGGACTCAACTCCTACAATGAGCAGTTCTTC.

The rearrangement uses TRBV7-6 and TRBJ2-6; TRBD2 is a possible D gene (5 bases). The CDR3 has 19 residues. V shed 5 bases and J shed 0 bases, with 20 bases lying between them. CDR1 is SGHVS, CDR2 FNYEAQ, per germline. The chain's CDR3 is CASSPRLEEVGSGANVLTF. CDR3 DNA: TGTGCCAGCAGCCCAAGACTGGAGGAGGTCGGCTCTGGGGCCAACGTCCTGACTTTC.

This clone came up once. The V call is TRBV19, the J call TRBJ2-3; D remains unclear. This CDR3 has 15 residues. V gave up 3 bases and J gave up 0 bases, with 10 bases separating them. Germline CDR1 LNHDA, CDR2 SQIVND (reference sequence). The CDR3 loop reads CASSILPGSTDTQYF. The CDR3 coding sequence is TGTGCCAGTAGTATTCTGCCAGGAAGCACAGATACGCAGTATTTT.

The chain recombines TRBV6-1 with TRBJ2-5; 7 bases match TRBD1. V trimming: 7 bases; J trimming: 0 bases; junction bases outside the gene matches: 2. The V gene's germline CDR1 is MNHNS and CDR2 SASEGT. The CDR3 consists of 13 residues. CDR3 region: CASTGTDQETQYF. The CDR3 nucleotides are TGTGCCAGCACCGGGACAGACCAAGAGACCCAGTACTTC.

The CDR3 DNA reads as TGTGCCACCAGCAGAGATCGTAGCGGTCCCACAGATACGCAGTATTTT. Its translation: CATSRDRSGPTDTQYF. V usage is TRBV15 and J usage is TRBJ2-3; possible D gene TRBD2, 6 bases. The CDR3 totals 16 residues. V lost 0 bases, J lost 2 bases, and 12 bases lay in between. Per the germline V gene, CDR1 is LNHNV and CDR2 is YYDKDF (reference sequence).

V is TRBV5-4 and J is TRBJ1-1; D unresolved. V was pared by 0 bases and J by 10 bases, with 13 bases between. Per the germline V gene, CDR1 is SGHNT and CDR2 is YYREEE (reference sequence). CDR3 length: 13 amino acids. The CDR3 sequence is CASSLAAQHGAFF. In DNA, the CDR3 is TGTGCCAGCAGCTTGGCCGCCCAGCATGGAGCTTTCTTT.

The chain combines TRBV5-1 with TRBJ2-7; D is undetermined. The CDR3 is 15 amino acids. Germline CDR1 SGHRS, CDR2 YFSETQ. Trimming took 0 bases from V and 1 from J, leaving 11 bases between them. The CDR3 reads CASSLGAPPSYEQYF. The CDR3 nucleotides read TGCGCCAGCAGCTTGGGGGCACCACCGTCCTACGAGCAGTACTTC.

J is TRBJ1-5 and V is TRBV9, with D possibly matching TRBD1 (5 bases). The CDR3 sequence is 14 residues long. Germline V gene sequence: CDR1 SGDLS, CDR2 YYNGEE. Deletions cut 0 bases from V and 5 bases from J, with 9 bases between. The CDR3 region is CASSVAGNDQPQHF. The CDR3 region has the DNA TGTGCCAGCAGCGTAGCAGGGAACGATCAGCCCCAGCATTTT.

This chain links TRBV18 with TRBJ2-5, with a weak D call TRBD1 (5 bases). Between the trimmed V and J ends, which lost 3 bases and 4 bases, there was a span of 18 bases. The V gene's germline CDR1 is KGHSH and CDR2 LQKENI. CDR3 length: 16 amino acids. This CDR3 is CASSPTAPEPRETQYF. CDR3 sequence (DNA): TGTGCCAGCTCACCGACAGCACCGGAGCCGCGAGAGACCCAGTACTTC.

This chain links TRBV2 with TRBJ2-3; no definite D call. The V end lost 6 bases, the J end lost 4 bases, and 8 bases lay between the germline ends. Germline lookup yields CDR1 SNHLY and CDR2 FYNNEI. The length of the CDR3 is 12 residues. In DNA, the CDR3 is TGTGCCAGCAGCTCCATAGCAGATACGCAGTATTTT. Residues: CASSSIADTQYF.

This chain uses TRBV6-1 with TRBJ1-1, with a weak D call TRBD1 (6 bases). Deletions cut 8 bases from V and 5 bases from J, with 18 bases between. The CDR3 is 14 residues long. Per germline, CDR1 MNHNS and CDR2 SASEGT. The CDR3 spells CASPQDRAGTEAFF. CDR3 DNA sequence: TGTGCCAGCCCACAGGACAGAGCGGGGACTGAAGCTTTCTTT.

The rearrangement uses TRBV5-1 and TRBJ1-1; weak D call: TRBD1 (6 bases). Deletions cut 7 bases from V and 1 base from J, with 11 bases between. This CDR3 region has 13 residues. CDR1 SGHRS and CDR2 YFSETQ come from the germline V gene. The CDR3 region is CASSKGQNTEAFF. CDR3 nucleotide sequence: TGCGCCAGCTCAAAGGGACAGAACACTGAAGCTTTCTTT.

The V and J genes are TRBV2 and TRBJ2-2, with 10 bases lining up with TRBD2. CDR3 length: 15 amino acids. Germline V gives CDR1 SNHLY, CDR2 FYNNEI. The V gene end was trimmed by 3 bases and the J gene end by 7 bases; junction bases not matched to a gene: 5. The CDR3 nucleotides are TGTGCCAGCAGTGAGTTAGCGGGAGGAAACGGGGAGCTGTTTTTT. Its protein product is CASSELAGGNGELFF.

The chain employs TRBV10-3 and TRBJ2-7; no firm D call. This CDR3 has 16 amino acids. The germline gives CDR1 ENHRY, CDR2 SYGVKD. V lost 3 bases and J lost 3, with 18 bases in between. The CDR3 sequence: CAISEPDSTTLYEQYF. In DNA form, the CDR3 reads TGTGCCATCAGTGAACCCGACTCGACCACCCTCTACGAGCAGTACTTC.